A selection of T cell receptor beta chains follows, all from one sample in a study of T cells in Graves' hyperthyroidism and ophthalmopathy. TCRdb used MiXCR to reprocess the multiplex PCR reads, holding one entry per CDR3 protein. The table has about 530,000 distinct CDR3 sequences, approximately 17% seen once. Sequencing was performed on blood. These receptors were taken from a woman between 18 and 29 years old with Graves' ophthalmopathy. Both conserved end residues are part of each CDR3. D genes are given only for firm matches. Clone size is given for some rows only: seen once, a few or many times, or a class if the clone is expanded.

TRBJ1-2 TRBV7-2 many - TGTGCCAGCAGTCCCCCCAGGGACGGCTACACCTTC CASSPPRDGYTF
TRBJ1-2 TRBV24-1 few TRBD1 TGTGCCACCAGTGACTCCCCGGGAAGGGGGCGTTTCTATGGCTACACCTTC CATSDSPGRGRFYGYTF
TRBJ2-7 TRBV18 - TRBD1 TGTGCCAGTCTTGAGACAGGGACCTCCTACGAGCAGTACTTC CASLETGTSYEQYF
TRBJ1-1 TRBV6-1 - TRBD1 TGTGCCACCGCACAGGGGGTATGGACTGAAGCTTTCTTT CATAQGVWTEAFF
TRBJ1-5 TRBV5-6 few - TGTGCCAGCAGCTTCTGGGGCTTCGGAAATCAGCCCCAGCATTTT CASSFWGFGNQPQHF
TRBJ1-5 TRBV20-1 few - TGCAGTGCTAGAGAGGCGGGGAGCAATCAGCCCCAGCATTTT CSAREAGSNQPQHF
TRBJ2-1 TRBV27 - TRBD2 TGTGCCAGCAGTTGGGGACTAGCGGGAGTAACCTACAATGAGCAGTTCTTC CASSWGLAGVTYNEQFF
TRBJ1-2 TRBV7-8 - - TGTGCCAGCAGCTTAGAGGGGACGGACTATGGCTACACCTTC CASSLEGTDYGYTF
TRBJ2-1 TRBV29-1 many TRBD2 TGCAGCGTTTGGGCCCTCAGCGGGACCTACAATGAGCAGTTCTTC CSVWALSGTYNEQFF
TRBJ2-7 TRBV19 few TRBD1 TGTGCCAGTAGAGGACAGGGGGCGGCCTACGAGCAGTACTTC CASRGQGAAYEQYF
TRBJ1-5 TRBV7-3 - - TGTGCCAGCAGCTTACTGGTCAATCAGCCCCAGCATTTT CASSLLVNQPQHF
TRBJ1-5 TRBV20-1 few - TGCAGTGCCAGAGTGGGGGAGGAGAGGGGTCAGCCCCAGCATTTT CSARVGEERGQPQHF
TRBJ1-5 TRBV20-1 many - TGCAGTGCTAGGGACTCTAGGAGCAATCAGCCCCAGCATTTT CSARDSRSNQPQHF
TRBJ1-4 TRBV20-1 - - TGCAGTGCTAGAGTACTGTTTAACGGGGAAAAACTGTTTTTT CSARVLFNGEKLFF
TRBJ2-5 TRBV14 - - TGTGCCAGCAGCCAAGTCAACCGGGGGGCCCAAGAGACCCAGTACTTC CASSQVNRGAQETQYF
TRBJ2-1 TRBV20-1 many TRBD2 TGCAGTGCTAGCCCGCTAGCGGGAGACTACAATGAGCAGTTCTTC CSASPLAGDYNEQFF
TRBJ2-3 TRBV7-8 many - TGTGCCAGCAGCTCCCGGACCCTGAACACAGATACGCAGTATTTT CASSSRTLNTDTQYF
TRBJ1-4 TRBV30 many - TGTGCCTGGAGTGGGGGGGGAGGTGAAAAACTGTTTTTT CAWSGGGGEKLFF
TRBJ2-3 TRBV13 many TRBD2 TGTGCCAGCAGCTCCGCGGGAGGCGGCACAGATACGCAGTATTTT CASSSAGGGTDTQYF
TRBJ2-3 TRBV5-4 few TRBD2 TGTGCCAGCAGCTTTCGGCGGGAGAGGACAGATACGCAGTATTTT CASSFRRERTDTQYF
TRBJ2-3 TRBV20-1 many - TGCAGTGCCGACTATGGACTGGCTAGCACAGATACGCAGTATTTT CSADYGLASTDTQYF
TRBJ2-7 TRBV14 - TRBD2 TGTGCCAGCAGCCAATCTAGCGGGGGTTATTACGAGCAGTACTTC CASSQSSGGYYEQYF